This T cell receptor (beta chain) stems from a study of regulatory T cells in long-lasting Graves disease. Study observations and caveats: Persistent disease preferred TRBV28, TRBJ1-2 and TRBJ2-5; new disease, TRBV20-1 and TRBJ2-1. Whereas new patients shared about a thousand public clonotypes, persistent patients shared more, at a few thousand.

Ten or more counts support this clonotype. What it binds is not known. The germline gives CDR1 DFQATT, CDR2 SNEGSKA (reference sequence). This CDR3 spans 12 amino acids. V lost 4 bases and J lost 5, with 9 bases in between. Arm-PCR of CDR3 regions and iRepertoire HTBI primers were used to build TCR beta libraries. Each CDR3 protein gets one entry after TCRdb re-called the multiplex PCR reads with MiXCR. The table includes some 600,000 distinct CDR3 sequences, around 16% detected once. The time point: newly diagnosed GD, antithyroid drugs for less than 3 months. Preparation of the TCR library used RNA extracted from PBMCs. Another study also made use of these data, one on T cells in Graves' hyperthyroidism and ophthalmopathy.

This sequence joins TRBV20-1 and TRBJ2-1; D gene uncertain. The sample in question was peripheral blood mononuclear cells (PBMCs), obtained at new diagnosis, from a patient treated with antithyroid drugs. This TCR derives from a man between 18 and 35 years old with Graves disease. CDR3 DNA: TGCAGTGCTAAATATCTGAACAATGAGCAGTTCTTC. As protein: CSAKYLNNEQFF.